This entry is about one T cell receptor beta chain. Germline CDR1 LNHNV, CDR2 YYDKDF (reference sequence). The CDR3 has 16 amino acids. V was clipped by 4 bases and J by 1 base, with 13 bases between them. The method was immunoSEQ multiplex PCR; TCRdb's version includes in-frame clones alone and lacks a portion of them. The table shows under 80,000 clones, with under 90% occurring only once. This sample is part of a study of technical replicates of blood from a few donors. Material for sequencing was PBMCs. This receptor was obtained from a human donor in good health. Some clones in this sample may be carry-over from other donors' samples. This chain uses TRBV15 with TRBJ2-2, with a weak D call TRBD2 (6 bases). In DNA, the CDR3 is TGTGCCACCAGCACCTCGGGAGAGGGGAACACCGGGGAGCTGTTTTTT. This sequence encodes CATSTSGEGNTGELFF. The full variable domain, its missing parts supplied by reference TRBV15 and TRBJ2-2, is DAMVIQNPRYQVTQFGKPVTLSCSQTLNHNVMYWYQQKSSQAPKLLFHYYDKDFNNEADTPDNFQSRRPNTSFCFLDIRSPGLGDTAMYLCATSTSGEGNTGELFFGEGSRLTVL.